This T cell receptor (beta chain) came from a study of cytomegalovirus exposure and HLA in healthy donors. With 60 Vbeta and 13 Jbeta primers, the PCR was carried out. Repertoires were generated with immunoSEQ multiplex PCR, while TCRdb's copy carries only in-frame clones and drops some. The top ten clones hold over 1.1% of a sample with about 98,000 clones, approximately 78% of them seen once. Whole-study results and caveats: TRBV6-2, TRBV6-3 and other indistinguishable V segments were excluded.

On this clone itself: What it binds is unknown.

The CDR3 consists of 15 residues. Trimming took off 4 bases at V and 5 bases at J, with 17 bases between the two ends. Germline values: CDR1 MDHEN, CDR2 SYDVKM. This chain uses TRBV28 with TRBJ1-2; D is uncertain. This clonotype was obtained from a man in his forties in good health and CMV-seronegative. The sequencing input was PBMCs. The CDR3: CASSSFGGNEYGYTF. As DNA, the CDR3 is TGTGCCAGCAGTTCATTTGGAGGGAACGAGTATGGCTACACCTTC.